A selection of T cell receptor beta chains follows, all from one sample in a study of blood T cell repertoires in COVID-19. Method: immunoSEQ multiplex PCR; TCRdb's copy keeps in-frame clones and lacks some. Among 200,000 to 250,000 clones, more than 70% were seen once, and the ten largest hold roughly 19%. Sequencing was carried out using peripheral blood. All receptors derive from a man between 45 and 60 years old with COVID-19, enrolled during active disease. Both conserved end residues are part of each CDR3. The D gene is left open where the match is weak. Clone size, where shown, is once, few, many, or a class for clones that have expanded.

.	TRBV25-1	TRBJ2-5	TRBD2	TGTGCCAGCAGTGAAGGAAGCGGGGGGGCTCTGCAAGAGACCCAGTACTTC	CASSEGSGGALQETQYF
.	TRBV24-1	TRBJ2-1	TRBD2	TGTGCCACCAGTGATTTACGGGAGGCTAGCAATGAGCAGTTCTTC	CATSDLREASNEQFF
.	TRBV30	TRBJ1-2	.	TGTGCCTGGAGTACTACAGGGATGGATGGCTACACCTTC	CAWSTTGMDGYTF
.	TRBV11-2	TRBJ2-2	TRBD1	TGTGCCAGCAGCTGGGACAGGGTGAACACCGGGGAGCTGTTTTTT	CASSWDRVNTGELFF
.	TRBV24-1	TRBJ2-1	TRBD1	TGTGCCACCAGTGGGACAGGGGGTCGGCAGTTCTTC	CATSGTGGRQFF
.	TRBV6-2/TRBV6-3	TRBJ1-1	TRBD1	TGTGCCAGCAGTTACTACGGGACAGGGGAGTACACTGAAGCTTTCTTT	CASSYYGTGEYTEAFF
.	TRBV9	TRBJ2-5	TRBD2	TGTGCCAGCAGCGTCAGGGGACTAGCGGGGGAAACAAGAGAGACCCAGTACTTC	CASSVRGLAGETRETQYF
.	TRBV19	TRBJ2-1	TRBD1	TGTGCCAGTAGTATATTGCCAGGGGGCGATGAGCAGTTCTTC	CASSILPGGDEQFF
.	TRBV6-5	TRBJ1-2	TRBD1	TGTGCCAGCAGTCGACAGGGATTCGGCTACACCTTC	CASSRQGFGYTF
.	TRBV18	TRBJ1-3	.	TGTGCCAGCTCACCGTCCAGGGGCACTGGAAACACCATATATTTT	CASSPSRGTGNTIYF
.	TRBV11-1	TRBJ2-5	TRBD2	TGTGCCAGCAGCTTAGCGCTAGCGGGGGCCCAAGAGACCCAGTACTTC	CASSLALAGAQETQYF
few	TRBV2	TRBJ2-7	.	TGTGCCAGCAGTGCTAGGACAGCCTCCTACGAGCAGTACTTC	CASSARTASYEQYF
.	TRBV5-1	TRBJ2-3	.	TGCGCCAGCAGCTTGTCGACAGCTAGCACAGATACGCAGTATTTT	CASSLSTASTDTQYF
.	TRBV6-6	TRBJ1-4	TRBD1	TGTGCCAGCAGCGGGACAGGGAAGGGGTTTGATGAAAAACTGTTTTTT	CASSGTGKGFDEKLFF
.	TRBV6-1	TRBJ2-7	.	TGTGCCAGCAGTGAGGAAGCCCGGGGACTCCCCCCTGCCGAGCAGTACTTC	CASSEEARGLPPAEQYF
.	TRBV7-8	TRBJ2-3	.	TGTGCCAGCAGCACACGCGGAGTCCCCCGCTTT	CASSTRGVPRF
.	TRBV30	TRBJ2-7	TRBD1	TGTGCCTGGAGTGGGGGACAGGGGGCGGACGAGCAGTACTTC	CAWSGGQGADEQYF
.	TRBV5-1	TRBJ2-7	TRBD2	TGCGCCAGCAGCGCCGGACTAGCGGGGAACTACGAGCAGTACTTC	CASSAGLAGNYEQYF
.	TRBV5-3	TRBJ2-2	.	TGTGCCAGAAGCTTGGCTAGGTACACCGGGGAGCTGTTTTTT	CARSLARYTGELFF
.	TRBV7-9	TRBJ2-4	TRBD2	TGTGCCAGCAGCCCTTTAGCGGGACTAGCCAAAAACATTCAGTACTTC	CASSPLAGLAKNIQYF
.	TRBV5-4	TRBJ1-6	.	TGTGCCAGCAGCCAGGGACTCAATAATTCACCCCTCCACTTT	CASSQGLNNSPLHF
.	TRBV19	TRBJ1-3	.	TGTGCCAGTAGTATTGACAAGAGCTCTGGAAACACCATATATTTT	CASSIDKSSGNTIYF
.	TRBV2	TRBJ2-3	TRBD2	TGTGCCAGCACCGAAGGGCCTAGCGGGGGCTCAGATACGCAGTATTTT	CASTEGPSGGSDTQYF
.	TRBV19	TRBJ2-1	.	TGTGCCAGTAGTATAGACAGGGTGGGAAATGAGCAGTTCTTC	CASSIDRVGNEQFF
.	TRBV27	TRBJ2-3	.	TGTGCCAGCAGTTTATCAGCTGTCACAGATACGCAGTATTTT	CASSLSAVTDTQYF
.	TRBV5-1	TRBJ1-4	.	TGCGCCAGCAGCTTGGTCACAACTAATGAAAAACTGTTTTTT	CASSLVTTNEKLFF
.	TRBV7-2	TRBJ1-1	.	TGTGCCAGCAGCTTACGGGAATTGAACACTGAAGCTTTCTTT	CASSLRELNTEAFF
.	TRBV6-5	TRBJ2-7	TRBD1	TGTGCCATCCGACAGCGTACAGGGGGCTCCTACGAGCAGTACTTC	CAIRQRTGGSYEQYF
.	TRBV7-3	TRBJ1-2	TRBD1	TGTGCCAGCAGCCCGGGGACAGGGGGCACCTATGGCTACACCTTC	CASSPGTGGTYGYTF
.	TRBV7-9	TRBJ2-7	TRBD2	TGTGCCAGCAGCGGGTTGGGAGGGGAGTACGAGCAGTACTTC	CASSGLGGEYEQYF
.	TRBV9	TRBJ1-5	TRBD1	TGTGCCAGCAGCACGGGACAGGGGGCCGGGCAGCCCCAGCATTTT	CASSTGQGAGQPQHF
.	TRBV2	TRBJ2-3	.	TGTGCCACTGGAGGTTTTAGCACAGATACGCAGTATTTT	CATGGFSTDTQYF
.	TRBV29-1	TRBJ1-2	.	TGCAGCGTTGATACTGGGGGAGGCTATGGCTACACCTTC	CSVDTGGGYGYTF